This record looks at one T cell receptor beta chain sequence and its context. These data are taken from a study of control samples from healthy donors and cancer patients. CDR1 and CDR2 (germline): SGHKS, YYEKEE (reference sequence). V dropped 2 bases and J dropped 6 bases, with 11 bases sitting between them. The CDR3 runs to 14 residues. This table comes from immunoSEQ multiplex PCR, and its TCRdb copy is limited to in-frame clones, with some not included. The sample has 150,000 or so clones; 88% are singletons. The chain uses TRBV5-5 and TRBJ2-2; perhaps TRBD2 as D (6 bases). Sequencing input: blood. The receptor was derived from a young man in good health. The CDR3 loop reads CASSFAEGSGELFF. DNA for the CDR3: TGTGCCAGCAGCTTTGCGGAGGGGTCCGGGGAGCTGTTTTTT.